Shown below are 9 T cell receptor beta chains from a single sample sequenced in a study of vaccination effects on CD4 cells after COVID-19. Peptide-pool stimulation followed by sequencing identified expanded antigen-specific CD4+ clonotypes in the ViraFEST assay. Scientists isolated CD4+ T cells after a roughly 9-day culture period ended. Here immunoSEQ multiplex PCR was the method, and the copy in TCRdb shows in-frame clones only, minus some. The top ten hold roughly 2.7% of the sample, which has 50,000 to 65,000 clones, about four fifths seen once. These receptors lack a known antigen. This sample comprised CD4+ T cells from PBMCs cultured with HCoV-229E spike peptides, obtained before COVID-19 vaccination. Every receptor here comes from a human donor who received a COVID-19 vaccine.

This chain joins TRBV5-1 and TRBJ2-1; TRBD1 matches 8 bases. The germline V gene encodes CDR1 SGHRS and CDR2 YFSETQ. CDR3 length: 14 residues. J lost 8 bases, V lost 4 bases, and 8 bases had no gene match. CDR3 region: CASSIGQGFDEQFF. CDR3 bases: TGCGCCAGCAGCATTGGACAGGGATTTGATGAGCAGTTCTTC.

The count of this clone is one. This chain uses TRBV7-8 with TRBJ2-5; no clear D. CDR1 and CDR2 (germline): SGHVS, FQNEAQ. This CDR3 is 13 amino acids long. V lost 5 bases and J 2 bases, leaving 9 bases between the germline ends. CDR3 sequence (DNA): TGTGCCAGCAGCCGGACGGTTCAAGAGACCCAGTACTTC. Protein product: CASSRTVQETQYF.

This sequence joins TRBV30 and TRBJ1-2; D unresolved. CDR1 is GTSNPN and CDR2 is SVGIG in the germline V gene (reference sequence). Trimming took off 3 bases at V and 8 bases at J, with 16 bases between the two ends. CDR3 length: 13 residues. CDR3 sequence (DNA): TGTGCCTGGAGGCGAGAGTTTAACTGGGGCTACACCTTC. The encoded protein is CAWRREFNWGYTF. Combining the CDR3 with reference TRBV30 and TRBJ1-2 gives the whole variable domain SQTIHQWPATLVQPVGSPLSLECTVEGTSNPNLYWYRQAAGRGLQLLFYSVGIGQISSEVPQNLSASRPQDRQFILSSKKLLLSDSGFYLCAWRREFNWGYTFGSGTRLTVV.

The CDR3 loop reads CASSLGSQNYGYTF. As DNA, the CDR3 is TGCGCCAGCAGCTTGGGGTCGCAGAATTATGGCTACACCTTC. V and J are TRBV5-1 and TRBJ1-2; D is ambiguous. Trimming pared 0 bases from V and 5 bases from J, leaving 11 bases between. Germline V lookup: CDR1 SGHRS, CDR2 YFSETQ. This CDR3 is built from 14 residues. Complete variable domain (other parts from reference TRBV5-1 and TRBJ1-2): KAGVTQTPRYLIKTRGQQVTLSCSPISGHRSVSWYQQTPGQGLQFLFEYFSETQRNKGNFPGRFSGRQFSNSRSEMNVSTLELGDSALYLCASSLGSQNYGYTFGSGTRLTVV.

This sequence joins TRBV5-1 and TRBJ1-2; TRBD1 aligns across 7 bases. Germline trimming cut 6 bases from V and 3 bases from J; bases unmatched to any gene: 5. The CDR3 contains 13 residues. Germline CDR1 reads SGHRS; CDR2 reads YFSETQ. The DNA of the CDR3 is TGCGCCAGCACCCCGGGACAGCACTATGGCTACACCTTC. Its translation: CASTPGQHYGYTF.

This chain connects TRBV10-1 to TRBJ2-7; D could derive from TRBD1 or TRBD2 (5 bases each). Per germline, CDR1 WNHNN and CDR2 SYGVQD (reference sequence). The length of the CDR3 is 11 residues. V was clipped by 9 bases and J by 5 bases, with 11 bases between them. CDR3 region: CARAVGDEQYV. The CDR3 bases are TGCGCCAGGGCCGTGGGGGACGAGCAGTACGTC.

This chain joins TRBV9 and TRBJ1-2; D remains ambiguous. The V gene's germline CDR1 is SGDLS and CDR2 YYNGEE. V lost 3 bases and J 5 bases, leaving 14 bases between the germline ends. CDR3 size: 14 residues. CDR3 residues: CASSEGGEFYGYTF. The CDR3 DNA follows: TGTGCCAGCAGCGAGGGTGGGGAGTTTTATGGCTACACCTTC.

The V and J genes are TRBV5-1 and TRBJ1-2, with D possibly being TRBD1 (5 bases). The ends were cut back, 4 bases at V and 0 bases at J, with 13 bases in the middle. The CDR3 contains 15 residues. Germline CDR1 SGHRS, CDR2 YFSETQ. The CDR3 DNA follows: TGCGCCAGCAGCCCCGGGACTGTAGCTAACTATGGCTACACCTTC. It yields the protein CASSPGTVANYGYTF.

This rearrangement joins TRBV3-1 (or the pseudogene TRBV3-2) to TRBJ2-3, with 8 nucleotides matching TRBD2. Per the germline V gene, CDR1 is LGHDT and CDR2 is YNNKEL (reference sequence). This CDR3 is 15 amino acids long. With V trimmed by 2 bases and J by 6 bases, 7 bases remained unmatched. The CDR3 DNA is TGTGCCAGCAGCCAACCGGGGGGGCGATCTGATACGCAGTATTTT. Residues: CASSQPGGRSDTQYF.